These 18 T cell receptor beta chains share one sample of origin, sequenced in a study of blood T cell repertoires in COVID-19. Clones were sequenced by immunoSEQ multiplex PCR, and TCRdb holds only the in-frame ones, with some missing. The sample gives about 400,000 clones, 88% of which show up once; approximately 2.1% is in the top ten. Sequencing was carried out using PBMCs or T cells enriched from blood (not recorded which). These receptors were taken from a woman aged 40 to 50 with acute COVID-19.

V gene TRBV10-2 combines with J gene TRBJ2-1; a possible D gene is TRBD2 (5 bases). This CDR3 is 13 amino acids long. In germline, CDR1 is WSHSY, CDR2 SAAADI. The V end lost 8 bases, the J end lost 4 bases, and 12 bases lay between the germline ends. The CDR3 here is CASEDRGYNEQFF. CDR3 in DNA: TGCGCCAGCGAGGACCGGGGTTACAATGAGCAGTTCTTC.

The chain carries TRBV7-9 and TRBJ2-7, with 7 bases fitting TRBD1. V lost 1 base, J lost 6 bases, and 6 bases stayed unmatched. Germline CDR1 SEHNR, CDR2 FQNEAQ (reference sequence). This CDR3 is 14 amino acids long. The CDR3 reads CASSLGSRGFEQYF. The CDR3, as DNA: TGTGCCAGCAGCTTAGGGTCCAGGGGGTTCGAGCAGTACTTC.

This sequence joins TRBV5-8 and TRBJ1-1; maybe TRBD1 (6 bases). There are 13 residues in the CDR3. CDR1 is SGHTS and CDR2 is YDEGEE in the germline V gene. V gave up 1 base and J gave up 7 bases, with 11 bases separating them. CDR3 in amino acids: CASSLFIGGEAFF. CDR3 DNA: TGTGCCAGCAGCTTGTTCATAGGGGGTGAAGCTTTCTTT. Filled out from reference TRBV5-8 and TRBJ1-1, the complete variable domain reads EAGVTQSPTHLIKTRGQQATLRCSPISGHTSVYWYQQALGLGLQFLLWYDEGEERNRGNFPPRFSGRQFPNYSSELNVNALELEDSALYLCASSLFIGGEAFFGQGTRLTVV.

The chain uses TRBV5-6 and TRBJ2-5; 10 nucleotides line up with TRBD2. The V and J ends lost 6 bases and 2 bases, in that order; junction bases with no gene match: 7. Germline V lookup: CDR1 SGHDT, CDR2 YYEEEE. The CDR3 spans 15 residues. The CDR3 coding sequence is TGTGCCAGCACCTTACTAGCGGGGTTTCAAGAGACCCAGTACTTC. It encodes CASTLLAGFQETQYF.

CDR3 sequence reads: CASSYGSGRGEKLFF. CDR3 DNA sequence: TGTGCCAGCAGTTACGGGTCCGGCAGGGGAGAAAAACTGTTTTTT. This chain connects TRBV6-6 to TRBJ1-4; weak D call: TRBD1 (6 bases). V shed 2 bases and J shed 8 bases, with 15 bases lying between them. From germline, CDR1 is MNHNY and CDR2 SVGAGI (reference sequence). The CDR3 runs 15 residues.

CDR3 region: CASSPGTAERGYTF. The CDR3 region has the DNA TGTGCCAGCTCACCAGGGACAGCAGAACGTGGCTACACCTTC. The chain joins TRBV18 to TRBJ1-2; the match to TRBD1 covers 7 bases. Per the germline V gene, CDR1 is KGHSH and CDR2 is LQKENI. J gave up 7 bases and V 2 bases, and 7 bases lay outside the gene matches. The CDR3 consists of 14 residues.

This CDR3 reads CASRTSGGAFNEQFF. DNA of the CDR3: TGTGCCAGCAGAACTAGCGGGGGGGCCTTCAATGAGCAGTTCTTC. The chain carries TRBV6-1 and TRBJ2-1; TRBD2 aligns across 13 bases. Germline V gene lookup returns CDR1 MNHNS and CDR2 SASEGT. This CDR3 is 15 amino acids long. The J segment lost 6 bases and the V segment lost 6 bases, leaving 5 bases of the junction unmatched.

The V call is TRBV30, the J call TRBJ1-2; 7 nucleotides agree with TRBD1. From germline, CDR1 is GTSNPN and CDR2 SVGIG (reference sequence). Trimming at V came to 1 base and at J to 4 bases, leaving 6 bases not matched to a gene. This CDR3 spans 14 amino acids. In DNA, the CDR3 is TGTGCCTGGAGTGCCGGGACAGTTTCCTATGGCTACACCTTC. Protein: CAWSAGTVSYGYTF.

The chain joins TRBV7-9 to TRBJ2-3, with D possibly TRBD2 on 5 matching bases. V lost 0 bases and J 4 bases, leaving 8 bases between the germline ends. CDR3 length: 14 amino acids. The V gene's germline CDR1 is SEHNR and CDR2 FQNEAQ (reference sequence). As DNA, the CDR3 is TGTGCCAGCAGCTTAGCGATCGGGGCAGATACGCAGTATTTT. Amino acid sequence: CASSLAIGADTQYF.

The V call is TRBV7-2, the J call TRBJ2-2; perhaps TRBD2 as D (5 bases). The V gene's germline CDR1 is SGHTA and CDR2 FQGNSA. V was trimmed by 5 bases and J by 3 bases, leaving 10 bases between them. The CDR3 runs 14 residues. The chain's CDR3 is CASSTGLYTGELFF. As DNA, the CDR3 is TGTGCCAGCAGCACCGGACTGTACACCGGGGAGCTGTTTTTT.

The chain combines TRBV30 with TRBJ2-2; no clear D gene. Per the germline V gene, CDR1 is GTSNPN and CDR2 is SVGIG (reference sequence). V was clipped by 0 bases and J by 6 bases, with 8 bases between them. This CDR3 contains 13 residues. CDR3 coding DNA: TGTGCCTGGAGTGTTGTTTTATCCGGGGAGCTGTTTTTT. Translating gives CAWSVVLSGELFF.

J is TRBJ2-7 and V is TRBV30; D is possibly TRBD2 (5 bases). The germline gives CDR1 GTSNPN, CDR2 SVGIG (reference sequence). The CDR3 runs 13 residues. V was shortened by 0 bases and J by 6 bases, with 12 bases between the two germline ends. The CDR3 here is CAWSVIERGEQYF. DNA of the CDR3: TGTGCCTGGAGTGTAATTGAACGGGGCGAGCAGTACTTC.

The chain uses TRBV12-3 or TRBV12-4 and TRBJ1-4; unclear D gene. The CDR3 totals 12 residues. V shed 3 bases and J shed 8 bases, with 7 bases lying between them. CDR3 in DNA: TGTGCCAGCAGTTTGAACGGGGAAAAACTGTTTTTT. Protein: CASSLNGEKLFF.

This chain links TRBV6-5 with TRBJ2-2; the D gene is possibly TRBD2 (6 bases). The ends were cut back, 0 bases at V and 3 bases at J, with 11 bases in the middle. This CDR3 is built from 16 residues. Germline loops: CDR1 MNHEY, CDR2 SVGAGI. Here the CDR3 DNA reads TGTGCCAGCAGTTACTCGGGGGGTTGGGACACCGGGGAGCTGTTTTTT. This sequence encodes CASSYSGGWDTGELFF.

The chain carries TRBV6-6 and TRBJ1-6, with D unresolved. Trimming shortened V by 2 bases and J by 2 bases, and 7 bases separated the two germline ends. This CDR3 comprises 15 residues. Germline V CDR1 and CDR2: MNHNY, SVGAGI (reference sequence). CDR3: CASSYEVPYNSPLHF. In DNA, the CDR3 is TGTGCCAGCAGTTACGAGGTCCCCTATAATTCACCCCTCCACTTT.

This clone is a singleton in its sample. This chain links TRBV9 with TRBJ2-3; 13 positions agree with TRBD2. This CDR3 comprises 17 residues. Trimming removed 4 bases from V and 2 bases from J; junction bases left unmatched: 7. From germline, CDR1 is SGDLS and CDR2 YYNGEE. CDR3 in amino acids: CASSSRLAGGPTDTQYF. The DNA for the CDR3 is TGTGCCAGCAGCTCCCGACTAGCGGGGGGACCCACAGATACGCAGTATTTT.

J is TRBJ1-5 and V is TRBV2; D unresolved. Germline V gene sequence: CDR1 SNHLY, CDR2 FYNNEI. V was pared by 8 bases and J by 3 bases, with 11 bases between. The CDR3 totals 13 residues. CDR3 residues: CASSRRPNQPQHF. CDR3 coding DNA: TGTGCCAGCTCACGGCGGCCCAATCAGCCCCAGCATTTT.

CDR3 sequence reads: CASSIAAGTEAFF. CDR3 in DNA: TGTGCCAGTAGTATAGCGGCGGGGACTGAAGCTTTCTTT. The V call is TRBV19, the J call TRBJ1-1, with D unclear. Trimming took 1 base from V and 5 from J, leaving 8 bases between them. The CDR3 is made up of 13 amino acids. CDR1 and CDR2 from the germline V gene are LNHDA and SQIVND (reference sequence).